One and the same sample provided the 16 T cell receptor beta chains below, sequenced in a study of early T cells in non-severe SARS-CoV-2 infection. Each CDR3 protein gets one entry after TCRdb re-called the 5' RACE reads with MiXCR. The table includes over 55,000 distinct CDR3 sequences, over 7.5% detected once. Sequenced material: whole blood. The receptors derive from an adult who was a healthcare worker with PCR-confirmed SARS-CoV-2 infection or an uninfected control (not recorded which).

This clonotype showed up many times. The V gene is TRBV4-3, the J gene TRBJ2-7; perhaps D is TRBD1 or TRBD2 (5 bases each). CDR1 and CDR2 from the germline V gene are LGHNA and YSLEER. The CDR3 runs 14 residues. Trimming cost V 0 bases and J 7 bases, with 13 bases left between them. The CDR3 coding sequence is TGCGCCAGCAGCCAAGATTGGGACCCGAGGGAGCAGTACTTC. This encodes CASSQDWDPREQYF.

This clonotype was counted at least ten times. The genes are TRBV3-1 and TRBJ2-7; 10 bases map to TRBD2. The length of the CDR3 is 15 residues. Germline trimming cut 5 bases from V and 5 bases from J; bases unmatched to any gene: 9. Germline CDR1 and CDR2: LGHDT and YNNKEL (reference sequence). CDR3 protein: CASSTRTSGTNEQYF. The CDR3, as DNA: TGTGCCAGCAGCACGCGGACTAGCGGAACTAACGAGCAGTACTTC.

This chain links TRBV5-4 with TRBJ2-2, with D possibly being TRBD2 (6 bases). Germline values: CDR1 SGHNT, CDR2 YYREEE (reference sequence). V lost 4 bases and J 3 bases, leaving 19 bases between the germline ends. The CDR3 is 17 amino acids. CDR3 sequence (DNA): TGTGCCAGCAGCAAATCTGACGGGAGTCGTTACACCGGGGAGCTGTTTTTT. Its translation is CASSKSDGSRYTGELFF.

This clonotype was observed a handful of times. This chain connects TRBV27 to TRBJ2-2, with D maybe TRBD1 (6 bases). The CDR3 runs 13 residues. Germline loops: CDR1 MNHEY, CDR2 SMNVEV (reference sequence). V was trimmed by 1 base and J by 6 bases, leaving 6 bases between them. The CDR3 DNA follows: TGTGCCAGCAGTTTATGGGGGCCCGGGGAGCTGTTTTTT. Translating gives CASSLWGPGELFF.

The chain recombines TRBV12-3 or TRBV12-4 with TRBJ2-5, with 9 bases matching TRBD1. The CDR3 is 14 amino acids. V gave up 5 bases and J gave up 3 bases; unmatched junction bases: 4. The CDR3 here is CASSTGTGKETQYF. The CDR3 coding sequence is TGTGCCAGCAGTACCGGGACAGGGAAAGAGACCCAGTACTTC.

In this sample, this clonotype turned up a few times. The chain joins TRBV6-2 or TRBV6-3 to TRBJ2-3, with a weak D call TRBD2 (6 bases). Germline values: CDR1 MNHEY, CDR2 SVGEGT. The CDR3 covers 12 residues. Trimming removed 4 bases at V and 9 bases at J, with 11 bases between. CDR3 protein: CASSWGESTQYF. CDR3 sequence (DNA): TGTGCCAGCAGTTGGGGGGAGTCCACGCAGTATTTT.

The table lists this clonotype with many counts. This chain joins TRBV27 and TRBJ2-3; 10 nucleotides align to TRBD2. Germline CDR1 is MNHEY and CDR2 is SMNVEV (reference sequence). Unmatched junction bases numbered 5, after V lost 3 bases and J lost 2 bases. This CDR3 has 16 amino acids. CDR3: CASSLRTSGTTDTQYF. The CDR3 coding sequence is TGTGCCAGCAGTTTGCGGACTAGCGGAACCACAGATACGCAGTATTTT.

This clonotype was picked up many times. The rearrangement uses TRBV4-3 and TRBJ2-4, with a possible D match to TRBD2 (6 bases). Germline CDR1 and CDR2: LGHNA and YSLEER. CDR3 length equals 15 residues. The V end was cut by 1 base, the J end by 2 bases, with 9 bases between. Here the CDR3 DNA reads TGCGCCAGCAGCCAAGCCCGCGGGACCAAAAACATTCAGTACTTC. Translation: CASSQARGTKNIQYF.

At least ten counts were recorded for this clonotype. This chain joins TRBV6-6 and TRBJ1-1; D is ambiguous. Deletions cut 8 bases from V and 0 bases from J, with 16 bases between. Germline V gene lookup returns CDR1 MNHNY and CDR2 SVGAGI (reference sequence). The CDR3 contains 15 residues. The CDR3 is CASHSRAGMNTEAFF. Written as DNA, the CDR3 is TGTGCCAGCCACTCTAGGGCAGGCATGAACACTGAAGCTTTCTTT.

This clonotype was seen ten or more times. The chain is built from TRBV7-9 and TRBJ2-7; no clear D gene. The ends were cut back, 2 bases at V and 4 bases at J, with 6 bases in the middle. The CDR3 runs to 12 residues. CDR1 is SEHNR, CDR2 FQNEAQ, per germline (reference sequence). In DNA, the CDR3 is TGTGCCAGCAGCTTATCACCTTACGAGCAGTACTTC. Its protein product is CASSLSPYEQYF. The full variable domain, with the rest looked up from reference TRBV7-9 and TRBJ2-7, is DTGVSQNPRHKITKRGQNVTFRCDPISEHNRLYWYRQTLGQGPEFLTYFQNEAQLEKSRLLSDRFSAERPKGSFSTLEIQRTEQGDSAMYLCASSLSPYEQYFGPGTRLTVT.

Many counts were recorded for this clonotype. The V gene is TRBV7-9, the J gene TRBJ2-2; a possible D gene is TRBD1 (6 bases). Trimming removed 1 base at V and 3 bases at J, with 18 bases between. From germline, CDR1 is SEHNR and CDR2 FQNEAQ (reference sequence). The CDR3 loop spans 18 amino acids. The CDR3 protein is CASSLGLRAEGDTGELFF. As DNA, the CDR3 is TGTGCCAGCAGCTTAGGACTCAGGGCAGAGGGGGACACCGGGGAGCTGTTTTTT.

This clonotype has ten or more counts. This chain joins TRBV30 and TRBJ2-1; the match to TRBD2 covers 8 bases. Per the germline V gene, CDR1 is GTSNPN and CDR2 is SVGIG (reference sequence). The CDR3 sequence is 14 residues long. Germline trimming cut 3 bases from V and 6 bases from J; bases unmatched to any gene: 7. The CDR3 DNA sequence: TGTGCCTGGAGCCCGACTAGCGACGGCAATGAGCAGTTCTTC. Amino acid sequence: CAWSPTSDGNEQFF. Supplemented by reference TRBV30 and TRBJ2-1, the full variable domain reads SQTIHQWPATLVQPVGSPLSLECTVEGTSNPNLYWYRQAAGRGLQLLFYSVGIGQISSEVPQNLSASRPQDRQFILSSKKLLLSDSGFYLCAWSPTSDGNEQFFGPGTRLTVL.

This chain uses TRBV5-1 with TRBJ2-7, with D hard to call. Germline V gene sequence: CDR1 SGHRS, CDR2 YFSETQ. Deletions cut 7 bases from V and 6 bases from J, with 8 bases between. This CDR3 is built from 10 residues. CDR3 region: CASYPGEQYF. CDR3 DNA sequence: TGCGCCAGCTACCCGGGCGAGCAGTACTTC.

V gene TRBV14 combines with J gene TRBJ2-1; no reliable D call. The CDR3 totals 16 residues. Germline V gene lookup returns CDR1 SGHDN and CDR2 FVKESK. Deletions cut 5 bases from V and 0 bases from J, with 14 bases between. CDR3 DNA sequence: TGTGCCAGCAGCTTCCCTGGGCCCCCCTCCTACAATGAGCAGTTCTTC. Its translation: CASSFPGPPSYNEQFF.

The chain has TRBV27 and TRBJ2-7; D gene unclear. The V gene lost 6 bases and the J gene lost 6 bases, with 9 bases spanning the gap. Germline lookup yields CDR1 MNHEY and CDR2 SMNVEV (reference sequence). The CDR3 extends over 11 amino acids. The CDR3 loop is CASSHLGEQYF. CDR3 DNA sequence: TGTGCCAGCAGCCACTTGGGCGAGCAGTACTTC.

CDR3: CSVDQGARDIQYF. The CDR3 coding sequence is TGCAGCGTTGATCAGGGGGCAAGAGACATTCAGTACTTC. J is TRBJ2-4 and V is TRBV29-1, with TRBD1 matching 8 bases. Germline lookup yields CDR1 SQVTM and CDR2 ANQGSEA. V was pared by 3 bases and J by 8 bases, with 6 bases of the junction left unmatched. The CDR3 is 13 residues long. Full variable domain (outside the CDR3, taken from reference TRBV29-1 and TRBJ2-4): SAVISQKPSRDICQRGTSLTIQCQVDSQVTMMFWYRQQPGQSLTLIATANQGSEATYESGFVIDKFPISRPNLTFSTLTVSNMSPEDSSIYLCSVDQGARDIQYFGAGTRLSVL.